The rows below give T cell receptor beta chains drawn from one sample of a study of T cell changes during pregnancy in multiple sclerosis. The assay was immunoSEQ multiplex PCR, and TCRdb's table has in-frame clones only and misses some. Of tens of thousands of clones detected, around 94% appear once; the ten largest clones hold roughly 0.93%. The sequences come from peripheral blood, collected in the second trimester of pregnancy. These receptors were collected from a female donor in good health, enrolled as a control in a pregnancy study. The conserved cysteine and the conserved F or W are not part of the CDR3 here. The order of the fields is J gene, D gene, V gene, CDR3 protein. The D gene is left open where the match is weak.

TRBJ2-2 | TRBD2 | TRBV4-2 | ASSPRASSGSFGNTGELF
TRBJ2-2 | . | TRBV4-1 | ASSQDRGWELF
TRBJ2-1 | . | TRBV6-1 | ASSPGSSYNEQF
TRBJ2-1 | . | TRBV29-1 | SVSRDRSYNEQF
TRBJ2-2 | TRBD2 | TRBV11-2 | ASSGLADHTGELF
TRBJ1-2 | TRBD1 | TRBV27 | ASADRGHYGYT
TRBJ2-1 | TRBD1 | TRBV9 | ASSLEPGQSFYNEQF
TRBJ2-1 | TRBD2 | TRBV5-1 | ASNLYIAGGPYNEQF
TRBJ2-2 | TRBD2 | TRBV7-2 | ASSYTSAGELF
TRBJ2-2 | TRBD1 | TRBV7-6 | ASSLFTGGAGELF
. | . | TRBV5-1 | ASSLGLAVTYEQY
TRBJ1-5 | TRBD1 | TRBV4-1 | ASSLSRDRLDQPQH
TRBJ2-7 | . | TRBV6-1 | ASCQRLSYEQY
TRBJ1-1 | . | TRBV28 | ASSFSAGTEAF
TRBJ2-5 | . | TRBV5-1 | ASTPLGAVQETQY
TRBJ2-7 | . | TRBV27 | ASSLSRGEDEAIYEQY
TRBJ1-5 | TRBD1 | TRBV6-6 | ASSDRGRQPQH
. | TRBD1 | TRBV7-2 | ASSQQTGLSTEQY
TRBJ2-1 | TRBD2 | TRBV30 | AWASGEDEQF
TRBJ2-7 | TRBD2 | TRBV2 | ASRRTSGAYEQY
TRBJ2-2 | TRBD2 | TRBV28 | ASSSSLAGGPAGELF
TRBJ2-7 | . | TRBV2 | ASSQQGQY
TRBJ2-1 | TRBD2 | TRBV5-6 | ASSLGLAGYNEQF